This T cell receptor (beta chain) was recovered during a study of control samples from healthy donors and cancer patients. Germline V gene data show CDR1 as SNHLY and CDR2 as FYNNEI. J lost 6 bases, V lost 6 bases, and 6 bases had no gene match. The CDR3 length is 13 residues. The assay was immunoSEQ multiplex PCR, and TCRdb's table has in-frame clones only and misses some. The sample records about 130,000 clones, about 91% being singletons. The sequence was obtained from a man between 18 and 35 years old in good health. V usage is TRBV2 and J usage is TRBJ2-3; TRBD1 aligns across 7 bases. The sample taken for sequencing was blood. CDR3 region: CASRPGTDDTQYF. The CDR3 bases are TGTGCCAGCAGGCCCGGGACAGACGATACGCAGTATTTT.